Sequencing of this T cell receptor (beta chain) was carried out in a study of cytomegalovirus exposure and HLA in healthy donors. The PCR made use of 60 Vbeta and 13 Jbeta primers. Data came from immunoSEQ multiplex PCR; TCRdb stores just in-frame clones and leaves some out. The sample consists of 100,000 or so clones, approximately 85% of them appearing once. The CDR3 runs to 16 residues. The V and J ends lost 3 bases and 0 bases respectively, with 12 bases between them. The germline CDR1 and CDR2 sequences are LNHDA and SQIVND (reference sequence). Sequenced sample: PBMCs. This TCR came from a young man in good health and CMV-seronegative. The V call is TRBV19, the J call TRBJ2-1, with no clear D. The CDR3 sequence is CASSIWQMISYNEQFF. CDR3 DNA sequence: TGTGCCAGTAGTATTTGGCAAATGATCTCCTACAATGAGCAGTTCTTC.